One sample yielded the 12 T cell receptor beta chains listed below, sequenced in a study of T cells after posttransplantation cyclophosphamide. Generated by immunoSEQ multiplex PCR, the TCRdb table keeps only in-frame clones and is missing some. The repertoire includes about 36,000 clones, 78% of them detected once, and 6.5% to 9.5% sits in the top ten. Treatment was busulfan-fludarabine conditioning, a marrow graft, and cyclophosphamide on days +3 and +4. Sequencing used CD4+ T cells sorted from blood, obtained roughly 2,000 days after a stem cell transplant with posttransplant cyclophosphamide. These receptors all come from a female patient in her thirties or forties who received an allogeneic stem cell transplant from a related donor, was CMV-positive, and had no GVHD. Some of the T cells might come from the graft donor.

This clone has a handful of counts. This CDR3 reads CASSIDTGLRSPLHF. The CDR3 coding sequence is TGTGCCAGTAGTATAGATACAGGGTTACGTTCACCCCTCCACTTT. V usage is TRBV19 and J usage is TRBJ1-6; the D gene is possibly TRBD1 (6 bases). CDR3 length: 15 amino acids. The V and J ends lost 0 bases and 9 bases respectively, with 12 bases between them. CDR1 LNHDA and CDR2 SQIVND come from the germline V gene (reference sequence).

In this sample, this clone turned up many times. The rearrangement joins TRBV11-2 to TRBJ2-1, with D possibly TRBD1 on 5 matching bases. This CDR3 comprises 16 residues. The germline V and J ends were trimmed by 1 base and 0 bases, with 10 bases remaining between them. Per the germline V gene, CDR1 is SGHAT and CDR2 is FQNNGV. The CDR3 region is CASSLGSGRSYNEQFF. The CDR3, as DNA: TGTGCCAGCAGCTTAGGCTCAGGGCGCTCCTACAATGAGCAGTTCTTC.

The V gene is TRBV6-1, the J gene TRBJ1-3; 10 nucleotides align to TRBD1. The CDR3 loop spans 15 amino acids. Germline V gives CDR1 MNHNS, CDR2 SASEGT. V gave up 7 bases and J gave up 2 bases; unmatched junction bases: 5. CDR3 in DNA: TGTGCCAGCACCCCCGGGACAGGGGCTGGAAACACCATATATTTT. Translation gives CASTPGTGAGNTIYF.

The rearrangement joins TRBV7-9 to TRBJ2-5; 8 bases match TRBD2. Trimming removed 0 bases from V and 4 bases from J; junction bases left unmatched: 10. Germline CDR1 and CDR2: SEHNR and FQNEAQ (reference sequence). There are 17 residues in the CDR3. For the CDR3, the DNA is TGTGCCAGCAGCTTAGCTTTAGCGGGGAGACAGATAGAGACCCAGTACTTC. This gives the protein CASSLALAGRQIETQYF.

The chain links TRBV11-2 to TRBJ1-2; 8 nucleotides agree with TRBD1. The CDR3 covers 13 residues. J gave up 8 bases and V 2 bases, and 4 bases lay outside the gene matches. Germline values: CDR1 SGHAT, CDR2 FQNNGV. CDR3 loop: CASSLLRGQGYTF. The CDR3 nucleotides read TGTGCCAGCAGCTTACTCAGGGGGCAAGGCTACACCTTC.

This clone came up once. This chain joins TRBV2 and TRBJ1-2; possibly TRBD1 for D (5 bases). The CDR3 is 16 amino acids. The V gene's germline CDR1 is SNHLY and CDR2 FYNNEI. V lost 3 bases to trimming and J lost 4 bases, with 18 bases between them. CDR3: CASSDGGGWIGYGYTF. The CDR3 coding sequence is TGTGCCAGCAGTGATGGGGGGGGGTGGATAGGCTATGGCTACACCTTC.

J is TRBJ2-6 and V is TRBV7-3; D uncertain. This CDR3 has 15 residues. The V and J ends lost 3 bases and 3 bases respectively, with 9 bases between them. Germline CDR1 reads SGHTA; CDR2 reads FQGTGA. CDR3: CASSLSFGGANVLTF. CDR3 in DNA: TGTGCCAGCAGCTTGTCCTTCGGTGGGGCCAACGTCCTGACTTTC.

The chain links TRBV6-4 to TRBJ1-1; D uncertain. The CDR3 length is 14 residues. The V and J ends lost 2 bases and 5 bases respectively, with 12 bases between them. Germline V gene sequence: CDR1 MRHNA, CDR2 SNTAGT. CDR3 nucleotides: TGTGCCAGCAGTGACATGGTAGGAGGGACTGAAGCTTTCTTT. Translation gives CASSDMVGGTEAFF.

The chain carries TRBV11-2 and TRBJ1-2, with D perhaps TRBD1 (6 bases). V shed 4 bases and J shed 0 bases, with 21 bases lying between them. Germline CDR1 and CDR2: SGHAT and FQNNGV. The CDR3 extends over 18 amino acids. CDR3 sequence (DNA): TGTGCCAGCAGCTCATATTCTAGTGACAGGCTAACTAACTATGGCTACACCTTC. Encoded protein: CASSSYSSDRLTNYGYTF.

V and J are TRBV4-3 and TRBJ2-7; 7 nucleotides align to TRBD1. The CDR3 consists of 18 residues. The germline V gene encodes CDR1 LGHNA and CDR2 YSLEER. J lost 3 bases, V lost 3 bases, and 17 bases had no gene match. For the CDR3, the DNA is TGCGCCAGCAGCCAGCAACCACCAGGGGGACAGACTATCTACGAGCAGTACTTC. It specifies CASSQQPPGGQTIYEQYF.

As to this clone: The sample contains more than one DNA sequence encoding this CDR3. The chain employs TRBV29-1 and TRBJ2-3; 9 nucleotides match TRBD2. The CDR3 is made up of 16 amino acids. CDR1 SQVTM and CDR2 ANQGSEA come from the germline V gene. J lost 1 base, V lost 4 bases, and 9 bases had no gene match. Here the CDR3 DNA reads TGCAGCGTTGGGCGGGGGGGCCTTGAAGGCACAGATACGCAGTATTTT. It codes for CSVGRGGLEGTDTQYF.

The chain uses TRBV11-2 and TRBJ2-3, with 10 positions matching TRBD2. Germline CDR1 is SGHAT and CDR2 is FQNNGV. CDR3 length equals 15 residues. V lost 4 bases to trimming and J lost 2 bases; unmatched junction nucleotides: 3. CDR3 residues: CASSYSGGNTDTQYF. CDR3 nucleotides: TGTGCCAGCAGCTATAGCGGGGGGAACACAGATACGCAGTATTTT.